This T cell receptor beta chain comes out of a study of blood T cell repertoires in COVID-19. Germline V gives CDR1 GTSNPN, CDR2 SVGIG (reference sequence). The CDR3 has 14 residues. V lost 7 bases, J lost 4 bases, and 6 bases stayed unmatched. Sequencing was performed with immunoSEQ multiplex PCR; in TCRdb, only in-frame clones are kept and a portion is missing. The sample shows about 370,000 clones, 89% of them seen only once. V is TRBV30 and J is TRBJ2-3; 12 nucleotides match TRBD2. Sequenced sample: peripheral blood. The clonotype comes from a woman aged 25-40 years with COVID-19, enrolled during active disease. The CDR3 protein is CASRLAGAPDTQYF. In nucleotides, the CDR3 is TGTGCCTCCAGACTAGCGGGAGCTCCAGATACGCAGTATTTT.